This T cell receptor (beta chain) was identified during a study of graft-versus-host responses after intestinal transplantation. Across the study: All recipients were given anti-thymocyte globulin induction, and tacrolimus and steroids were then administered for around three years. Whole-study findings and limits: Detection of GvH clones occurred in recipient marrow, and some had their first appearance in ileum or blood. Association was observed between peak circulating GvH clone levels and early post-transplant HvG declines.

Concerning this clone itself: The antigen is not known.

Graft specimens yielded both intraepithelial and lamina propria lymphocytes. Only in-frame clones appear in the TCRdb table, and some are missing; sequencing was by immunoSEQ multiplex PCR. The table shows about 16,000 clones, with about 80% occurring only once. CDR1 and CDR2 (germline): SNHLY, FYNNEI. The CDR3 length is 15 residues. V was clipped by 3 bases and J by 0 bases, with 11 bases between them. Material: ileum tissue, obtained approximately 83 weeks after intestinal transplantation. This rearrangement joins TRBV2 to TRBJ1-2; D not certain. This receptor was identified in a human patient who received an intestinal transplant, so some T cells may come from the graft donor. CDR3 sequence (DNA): TGTGCCAGCAGTGACGCAGGAGTAGCTAACTATGGCTACACCTTC. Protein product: CASSDAGVANYGYTF.